Following are 25 T cell receptor beta chains from one sample sequenced in a study of blood T cell repertoires in COVID-19. Profiling relied on immunoSEQ multiplex PCR, and the TCRdb table lists in-frame clones only, not all of them. The sample has about 270,000 clones, 86% seen once. Material for sequencing was peripheral blood. The receptors were gathered from a woman in her 30s with COVID-19, enrolled during active disease.

The V call is TRBV28, the J call TRBJ1-5, with TRBD1 as a possible D gene (6 bases). Germline V gene sequence: CDR1 MDHEN, CDR2 SYDVKM. Trimming removed 10 bases at V and 0 bases at J, with 16 bases between. This CDR3 contains 15 residues. CDR3 in DNA: TGTGCCACCCGGTTCTGGACAGCTAGCAATCAGCCCCAGCATTTT. Translation gives CATRFWTASNQPQHF.

The V and J genes are TRBV7-9 and TRBJ2-3; D possibly corresponds to TRBD2 (6 bases). V lost 8 bases, J lost 0 bases, and 18 bases lay in between. The CDR3 loop spans 16 amino acids. Germline V gene lookup returns CDR1 SEHNR and CDR2 FQNEAQ (reference sequence). The CDR3: CASRHSGEPSTDTQYF. The CDR3 DNA sequence: TGTGCCAGCCGCCACTCGGGGGAGCCTAGCACAGATACGCAGTATTTT.

This clone was found once. The CDR3 region is CASSIEGQGNQPQHF. CDR3 DNA sequence: TGTGCCAGTAGTATAGAGGGACAGGGCAATCAGCCCCAGCATTTT. V usage is TRBV19 and J usage is TRBJ1-5; 8 bases map to TRBD1. The CDR3 loop spans 15 amino acids. The V gene end was trimmed by 0 bases and the J gene end by 2 bases; junction bases not matched to a gene: 0. Germline loops: CDR1 LNHDA, CDR2 SQIVND (reference sequence).

V is TRBV11-2 and J is TRBJ2-2; 9 bases line up with TRBD2. Germline CDR1 and CDR2: SGHAT and FQNNGV. The CDR3 is made up of 17 amino acids. Trimming took 5 bases from V and 5 from J; bases not matched to a gene: 12. This CDR3 is CASSLFRASGVTGELFF. In DNA, the CDR3 is TGTGCCAGCAGCCTCTTCAGGGCTAGCGGGGTGACCGGGGAGCTGTTTTTT.

CDR3 sequence: CASSPDPSGGIDEQFF. CDR3 bases: TGCGCCAGCAGCCCGGACCCTAGCGGGGGGATAGATGAGCAGTTCTTC. This chain joins TRBV5-1 and TRBJ2-1, with TRBD2 matching over 11 bases. The CDR3 is made up of 16 amino acids. Germline lookup yields CDR1 SGHRS and CDR2 YFSETQ. The J segment lost 8 bases and the V segment lost 4 bases, leaving 11 bases of the junction unmatched.

The chain carries TRBV7-2 and TRBJ1-2; TRBD1 matches 8 bases. The CDR3 extends over 15 amino acids. V lost 4 bases, J lost 5 bases, and 9 bases stayed unmatched. Germline V gene sequence: CDR1 SGHTA, CDR2 FQGNSA. The CDR3 loop is CASSWMGQVGYGYTF. CDR3 nucleotides: TGTGCCAGCAGCTGGATGGGACAGGTGGGGTATGGCTACACCTTC.

This clone was observed a single time. V gene TRBV27 combines with J gene TRBJ1-2; D gene unclear. Trimming took 4 bases from V and 4 from J, leaving 10 bases between them. Germline CDR1 is MNHEY and CDR2 is SMNVEV (reference sequence). The CDR3 is 13 residues long. Written as DNA, the CDR3 is TGTGCCAGCAGTTGGGGAGAGAGCTATGGCTACACCTTC. Its protein product is CASSWGESYGYTF.

This clone was found once. V and J are TRBV7-6 and TRBJ1-1, with a weak D call TRBD1 (6 bases). The V gene's germline CDR1 is SGHVS and CDR2 FNYEAQ. The V end was cut by 5 bases, the J end by 7 bases, with 14 bases between. This CDR3 spans 13 amino acids. The chain's CDR3 is CASSLHEDSEAFF. The CDR3 DNA follows: TGTGCCAGCAGCCTACATGAGGACAGTGAAGCTTTCTTT.

This chain uses TRBV3-1 (or the pseudogene TRBV3-2) with TRBJ1-1; D is unclear. The CDR3 is 14 amino acids. CDR1 and CDR2 (germline): LGHDT, YNNKEL (reference sequence). Trimming took off 0 bases at V and 3 bases at J, with 8 bases between the two ends. CDR3 in amino acids: CASSQEREYTEAFF. CDR3 DNA: TGTGCCAGCAGCCAAGAAAGAGAATACACTGAAGCTTTCTTT.

This chain connects TRBV28 to TRBJ2-7, with D possibly TRBD1 on 6 matching bases. Germline loops: CDR1 MDHEN, CDR2 SYDVKM. Trimming removed 6 bases at V and 1 base at J, with 13 bases between. This CDR3 has 14 residues. CDR3 coding DNA: TGTGCCAGCAGGCAACAGGGATGGTCCTACGAGCAGTACTTC. Amino acids: CASRQQGWSYEQYF.

V and J are TRBV4-1 and TRBJ1-5; 7 positions match TRBD1. CDR1 is MGHRA, CDR2 YSYEKL, per germline. With V trimmed by 0 bases and J by 6 bases, 5 bases remained unmatched. The CDR3 extends over 15 amino acids. As DNA, the CDR3 is TGCGCCAGCAGCCAAGAGACAGGGTGGGGTCAGCCCCAGCATTTT. Translating it yields CASSQETGWGQPQHF.

V and J are TRBV6-5 and TRBJ2-3; TRBD2 matches at 14 bases. In germline, CDR1 is MNHEY, CDR2 SVGAGI. The V segment lost 0 bases and the J segment 5 bases; nucleotides outside the gene matches: 1. The CDR3 sequence is 16 residues long. The CDR3: CASSYSGTSGGDTQYF. CDR3 bases: TGTGCCAGCAGTTACTCGGGGACTAGCGGGGGAGATACGCAGTATTTT.

The chain couples TRBV19 to TRBJ2-6; D unresolved. CDR3 length: 16 amino acids. Germline CDR1 reads LNHDA; CDR2 reads SQIVND (reference sequence). V was cut by 2 bases and J by 2 bases, with 10 bases left in between. This CDR3 reads CASSILSTTGANVLTF. As DNA, the CDR3 is TGTGCCAGTAGTATATTAAGCACGACTGGGGCCAACGTCCTGACTTTC.

This chain joins TRBV4-1 and TRBJ1-4; D is unclear. Trimming took 0 bases from V and 9 from J, leaving 8 bases between them. Germline CDR1 is MGHRA and CDR2 is YSYEKL. The CDR3 contains 13 residues. The CDR3 nucleotides are TGCGCCAGCAGCCAAGAGGGCGGGAAAAAACTGTTTTTT. Protein product: CASSQEGGKKLFF.

The chain is built from TRBV5-8 and TRBJ2-1; TRBD1 agrees at 9 bases. V was clipped by 4 bases and J by 8 bases; unmatched bases: 10. The CDR3 runs to 15 residues. Germline CDR1 reads SGHTS; CDR2 reads YDEGEE. The CDR3 loop is CASSTHRGRLYEQFF. As DNA, the CDR3 is TGTGCCAGCAGCACCCACAGGGGGCGGCTATATGAGCAGTTCTTC. Full variable domain (rest looked up from reference TRBV5-8 and TRBJ2-1): EAGVTQSPTHLIKTRGQQATLRCSPISGHTSVYWYQQALGLGLQFLLWYDEGEERNRGNFPPRFSGRQFPNYSSELNVNALELEDSALYLCASSTHRGRLYEQFFGPGTRLTVL.

The rearrangement links TRBV6-5 to TRBJ2-1, with 8 positions matching TRBD2. Germline V gene sequence: CDR1 MNHEY, CDR2 SVGAGI. Trimming at V came to 8 bases and at J to 6 bases, leaving 12 bases not matched to a gene. This CDR3 is built from 15 residues. CDR3 DNA sequence: TGTGCCAGCTTGCCGGGACTAGTTGGTTCCAATGAGCAGTTCTTC. Translated: CASLPGLVGSNEQFF.

The gene calls are TRBV29-1 and TRBJ2-1, with a tentative D call TRBD2 (5 bases). CDR3 length: 14 amino acids. Trimming shortened V by 4 bases and J by 6 bases, and 16 bases separated the two germline ends. The germline V gene encodes CDR1 SQVTM and CDR2 ANQGSEA. CDR3 in amino acids: CSVVVSGWANEQFF. As DNA, the CDR3 is TGCAGCGTTGTAGTCTCGGGGTGGGCCAATGAGCAGTTCTTC.

This clone was found once. This chain links TRBV11-2 with TRBJ1-3, with TRBD1 matching 8 bases. CDR1 and CDR2 from the germline V gene are SGHAT and FQNNGV. V trimming: 4 bases; J trimming: 4 bases; junction bases outside the gene matches: 3. The CDR3 length is 14 residues. CDR3 in DNA: TGTGCCAGCAGCTCGGACAGGGTGGGAAACACCATATATTTT. Translation gives CASSSDRVGNTIYF.

In this sample, this clone turned up once. The chain couples TRBV5-5 to TRBJ2-2; perhaps TRBD1 as D (6 bases). The CDR3 spans 16 residues. Between the trimmed V and J ends, which lost 1 base and 2 bases, there was a span of 12 bases. The germline V gene encodes CDR1 SGHKS and CDR2 YYEKEE (reference sequence). In DNA form, the CDR3 reads TGTGCCAGCAGCTTGACAGGGAGATTTAACACCGGGGAGCTGTTTTTT. It specifies CASSLTGRFNTGELFF.

The V and J genes are TRBV5-1 and TRBJ2-2, with TRBD1 as a possible D gene (5 bases). The length of the CDR3 is 14 residues. The V gene's germline CDR1 is SGHRS and CDR2 YFSETQ. Trimming cost V 0 bases and J 4 bases, with 7 bases left between them. The CDR3 is CASSLDRPTGELFF. The CDR3 nucleotides are TGCGCCAGCAGCTTGGACAGGCCCACCGGGGAGCTGTTTTTT.

V is TRBV9 and J is TRBJ1-2, with a possible D match to TRBD1 (6 bases). Germline CDR1 reads SGDLS; CDR2 reads YYNGEE. There are 15 residues in the CDR3. The V end was cut by 2 bases, the J end by 1 base, with 12 bases between. CDR3 residues: CASSVVGTINYGYTF. CDR3 nucleotides: TGTGCCAGCAGCGTGGTCGGGACAATTAACTATGGCTACACCTTC.

The chain recombines TRBV5-8 with TRBJ1-5, with 7 bases matching TRBD1. Germline V gives CDR1 SGHTS, CDR2 YDEGEE. The V and J ends lost 4 bases and 0 bases, in that order; junction bases with no gene match: 7. The CDR3 sequence is 16 residues long. In DNA form, the CDR3 reads TGTGCCAGCAGCCCGGGGACAGTTTATAGCAATCAGCCCCAGCATTTT. It encodes CASSPGTVYSNQPQHF.

J is TRBJ1-2 and V is TRBV21-1; no check of the table's D call, TRBD1, against the DNA was made. TRBV21-1 is a pseudogene locus. This CDR3 contains 17 residues. CDR3 in amino acids: CASSNPREGASNYGYTF. CDR3 coding DNA: TGTGCCAGCAGCAACCCCCGAGAGGGGGCTTCTAACTATGGCTACACCTTC.

This clone was detected a few times. CDR3 sequence reads: CASRSREAEKLFF. DNA of the CDR3: TGTGCCAGCAGAAGCAGAGAGGCAGAAAAACTGTTTTTT. The gene calls are TRBV6-5 and TRBJ1-4; D is unclear. The CDR3 runs 13 residues. Germline V gene lookup returns CDR1 MNHEY and CDR2 SVGAGI. V lost 6 bases, J lost 8 bases, and 13 bases lay in between.

The chain couples TRBV5-4 to TRBJ2-5; possible D gene TRBD1, 6 bases. There are 13 residues in the CDR3. Germline CDR1 SGHNT, CDR2 YYREEE (reference sequence). The V gene lost 0 bases and the J gene lost 9 bases, with 12 bases spanning the gap. DNA for the CDR3: TGTGCCAGCAGCTTGGACGGCTCAGGGGCCCAGTACTTC. It encodes CASSLDGSGAQYF.